Below, 30 T cell receptor beta chains from the same sample are listed, as sequenced in a study of cytomegalovirus exposure and HLA in healthy donors. PCR employed 60 Vbeta and 13 Jbeta primers. TCRdb keeps only in-frame clones here, not all; method: immunoSEQ multiplex PCR. The sample's table shows 200,000 to 250,000 clones. Sequencing was done on a sample of PBMCs. The receptors come from a woman in her twenties or thirties in good health and CMV-seropositive.

This chain uses TRBV6-1 with TRBJ2-1; tentative D call: TRBD2 (6 bases). The CDR3 is made up of 12 amino acids. The V gene lost 2 bases and the J gene lost 12 bases, with 11 bases spanning the gap. CDR1 is MNHNS and CDR2 is SASEGT in the germline V gene. The CDR3 region is CASSELRRGQFF. In DNA form, the CDR3 reads TGTGCCAGCAGTGAACTTAGGCGGGGGCAGTTCTTC.

The chain carries TRBV19 and TRBJ2-4, with 10 bases aligning to TRBD2. The germline gives CDR1 LNHDA, CDR2 SQIVND (reference sequence). The CDR3 totals 19 residues. Unmatched junction bases numbered 17, after V lost 6 bases and J lost 3 bases. The DNA of the CDR3 is TGTGCCAGTAGCTGGAGTAGCGGGGGGTGGGAGGCGGTCAAAAACATTCAGTACTTC. It codes for CASSWSSGGWEAVKNIQYF.

The chain carries TRBV4-3 and TRBJ2-3; tentatively, D is TRBD2 (6 bases). Trimming took off 0 bases at V and 4 bases at J, with 14 bases between the two ends. CDR3 length: 16 residues. Germline V gene data show CDR1 as LGHNA and CDR2 as YSLEER. The CDR3 loop reads CASSQDVSGSADTQYF. CDR3 nucleotides: TGCGCCAGCAGCCAAGATGTTTCCGGGAGTGCAGATACGCAGTATTTT.

The V call is TRBV6-5, the J call TRBJ1-3; D unresolved. From germline, CDR1 is MNHEY and CDR2 SVGAGI. CDR3 length: 15 residues. Trimming left V 0 bases short and J 0 bases short, with 6 bases between. CDR3 loop: CASSYSMRSGNTIYF. Written as DNA, the CDR3 is TGTGCCAGCAGTTACTCAATGCGCTCTGGAAACACCATATATTTT.

The chain combines TRBV28 with TRBJ1-1; D unclear. The CDR3 is 13 amino acids. CDR1 and CDR2 (germline): MDHEN, SYDVKM. Trimming stripped 6 bases from V and 1 base from J, with 9 bases between. The CDR3 nucleotides are TGTGCCAGCAGACAAATGGCGAACACTGAAGCTTTCTTT. This translates into CASRQMANTEAFF.

This chain connects TRBV6-1 to TRBJ1-2; D remains unclear. The germline gives CDR1 MNHNS, CDR2 SASEGT. CDR3 length: 13 amino acids. Trimming took off 5 bases at V and 3 bases at J, with 10 bases between the two ends. DNA for the CDR3: TGTGCCAGCAGTCTCGGGGTTGACTATGGCTACACCTTC. Translated: CASSLGVDYGYTF.

This chain uses TRBV6-1 with TRBJ1-2, with 8 bases fitting TRBD1. This CDR3 comprises 12 residues. V dropped 11 bases and J dropped 3; count of bases not matched to a gene: 5. CDR1 is MNHNS and CDR2 is SASEGT in the germline V gene. CDR3 bases: TGTGCCGCGACAGGGGTAGACTATGGCTACACCTTC. The encoded protein is CAATGVDYGYTF.

The rearrangement links TRBV30 to TRBJ2-2; TRBD1 matches at 9 bases. The germline V gene encodes CDR1 GTSNPN and CDR2 SVGIG (reference sequence). CDR3 length: 14 amino acids. V shed 3 bases, J shed 7 bases, and the junction held 6 bases outside the gene matches. The CDR3 reads CAWRIGQGNGELFF. The DNA for the CDR3 is TGTGCCTGGAGGATCGGACAGGGGAACGGGGAGCTGTTTTTT.

V is TRBV5-6 and J is TRBJ2-7; the match to TRBD1 covers 12 bases. Trimming at V came to 2 bases and at J to 4 bases, leaving 4 bases not matched to a gene. Germline V gene sequence: CDR1 SGHDT, CDR2 YYEEEE. CDR3 length: 15 residues. CDR3 sequence: CASSLPGQGAYEQYF. CDR3 DNA sequence: TGTGCCAGCAGCTTACCGGGACAGGGGGCTTACGAGCAGTACTTC.

The rearrangement uses TRBV7-9 and TRBJ2-3, with TRBD2 as a possible D gene (6 bases). Looked up from germline, CDR1 is SEHNR and CDR2 is FQNEAQ (reference sequence). The V and J ends lost 3 bases and 5 bases respectively, with 9 bases between them. The CDR3 length is 13 residues. The CDR3 DNA sequence: TGTGCCAGCAGCTTGTCGGGGGTAGATACGCAGTATTTT. This encodes CASSLSGVDTQYF.

For the CDR3, the DNA is TGTGCCTGGAGTAGGCAGGTGTACAATGAGCAGTTCTTC. Translation: CAWSRQVYNEQFF. The V and J genes are TRBV30 and TRBJ2-1, with D hard to call. V was clipped by 2 bases and J by 4 bases, with 9 bases between them. The CDR3 contains 13 residues. Germline V gives CDR1 GTSNPN, CDR2 SVGIG (reference sequence).

The chain uses TRBV4-2 and TRBJ1-2; D call uncertain. The germline CDR1 and CDR2 sequences are LGHNA and YNFKEQ. Trimming shortened V by 4 bases and J by 0 bases, and 12 bases separated the two germline ends. The CDR3 runs 15 residues. The CDR3 loop is CASSRTEDTNYGYTF. CDR3 DNA: TGTGCCAGCAGCCGAACCGAGGATACTAACTATGGCTACACCTTC.

CDR3 DNA sequence: TGTGCCAGCACCCCAAGCGGGGACATTCAGTACTTC. This sequence encodes CASTPSGDIQYF. This chain uses TRBV6-6 with TRBJ2-4, with 7 bases aligning to TRBD2. Trimming removed 7 bases from V and 8 bases from J; junction bases left unmatched: 5. The CDR3 loop spans 12 amino acids. Germline V gene data show CDR1 as MNHNY and CDR2 as SVGAGI (reference sequence).

This chain joins TRBV2 and TRBJ1-2, with D possibly TRBD1 on 6 matching bases. The V and J ends lost 6 bases and 5 bases respectively, with 13 bases between them. Germline V CDR1 and CDR2: SNHLY, FYNNEI. This CDR3 is 13 amino acids long. CDR3 bases: TGTGCCAGCAGGGACAGCGGTAATTATGGCTACACCTTC. Its protein is CASRDSGNYGYTF.

The chain links TRBV2 to TRBJ1-6; maybe TRBD1 (5 bases). The CDR3 consists of 14 residues. Germline-derived CDR1 and CDR2 are SNHLY and FYNNEI. Trimming took 5 bases from V and 10 from J, leaving 15 bases between them. The CDR3 DNA reads TGTGCCAGCAGTCGGAACGTTCGGACATCACCCCTCCACTTT. Translating it yields CASSRNVRTSPLHF.

The chain uses TRBV7-7 and TRBJ1-3, with D hard to call. This CDR3 is 15 amino acids long. Trimming left V 1 base short and J 3 bases short, with 10 bases between. In germline, CDR1 is SSHAT, CDR2 FNYEAQ (reference sequence). The CDR3 DNA follows: TGTGCCAGCAGCTTAGACGCCGGGAATGGAAACACCATATATTTT. Its protein is CASSLDAGNGNTIYF.

This chain connects TRBV5-1 to TRBJ2-1, with D perhaps matching TRBD2 (5 bases). CDR1 is SGHRS, CDR2 YFSETQ, per germline. This CDR3 spans 14 amino acids. Deletions cut 0 bases from V and 4 bases from J, with 8 bases between. CDR3 protein: CASSLEGLYNEQFF. The CDR3 DNA reads TGCGCCAGCAGCTTGGAAGGACTGTACAATGAGCAGTTCTTC.

The chain is built from TRBV9 and TRBJ2-1; TRBD1 aligns across 11 bases. Trimming removed 0 bases from V and 6 bases from J; junction bases left unmatched: 2. Germline CDR1 SGDLS, CDR2 YYNGEE. The CDR3 consists of 15 residues. The CDR3 nucleotides read TGTGCCAGCAGCGTAGGGGGGACAGGGGGCAATGAGCAGTTCTTC. The encoded protein is CASSVGGTGGNEQFF.

The chain carries TRBV7-2 and TRBJ2-7; tentative D call: TRBD2 (6 bases). The V and J ends lost 1 base and 2 bases respectively, with 12 bases between them. The germline V gene has CDR1 SGHTA and CDR2 FQGNSA. CDR3 length equals 15 residues. The CDR3 protein is CASSLGLAGPYEQYF. In DNA form, the CDR3 reads TGTGCCAGCAGCTTAGGGCTGGCGGGGCCCTACGAGCAGTACTTC.

This chain links TRBV10-3 with TRBJ2-2; no firm D call. The ends were cut back, 9 bases at V and 1 base at J, with 6 bases in the middle. CDR3 length: 12 residues. CDR1 and CDR2 from the germline V gene are ENHRY and SYGVKD. The CDR3, as DNA: TGTGCCATTTCCCAGAACACCGGGGAGCTGTTTTTT. Translated, it gives CAISQNTGELFF.

This chain links TRBV7-8 with TRBJ1-2; tentatively, D is TRBD1 (6 bases). V lost 0 bases and J 8 bases, leaving 16 bases between the germline ends. Germline loops: CDR1 SGHVS, CDR2 FQNEAQ. The CDR3 has 15 residues. The CDR3 reads CASSLALSGVGGYTF. The DNA of the CDR3 is TGTGCCAGCAGCTTAGCATTGTCAGGGGTAGGGGGCTACACCTTC.

The chain joins TRBV7-2 to TRBJ1-1; D might be TRBD1 (6 bases). The CDR3 consists of 16 residues. The V gene lost 1 base and the J gene lost 0 bases, with 12 bases spanning the gap. Germline CDR1 is SGHTA and CDR2 is FQGNSA. CDR3 in DNA: TGTGCCAGCAGCTTAGGCCCCGGGGGGCTGAACACTGAAGCTTTCTTT. Protein product: CASSLGPGGLNTEAFF. The full variable domain, completed using reference TRBV7-2 and TRBJ1-1, is GAGVSQSPSNKVTEKGKDVELRCDPISGHTALYWYRQSLGQGLEFLIYFQGNSAPDKSGLPSDRFSAERTGGSVSTLTIQRTQQEDSAVYLCASSLGPGGLNTEAFFGQGTRLTVV.

The V gene is TRBV18, the J gene TRBJ2-7, with a possible D match to TRBD2 (6 bases). Germline assignment: CDR1 KGHSH and CDR2 LQKENI. This CDR3 region has 13 residues. V was shortened by 0 bases and J by 7 bases, with 10 bases between the two germline ends. The CDR3 bases are TGTGCCAGCTCACCACCGGGACTCATAGAGCAGTACTTC. Translation gives CASSPPGLIEQYF.

The chain is built from TRBV29-1 and TRBJ2-3; TRBD2 agrees at 8 bases. The trim removed 3 bases at V and 8 bases at J, leaving 13 bases unmatched. Germline V CDR1 and CDR2: SQVTM, ANQGSEA. The CDR3 contains 15 residues. The CDR3 DNA reads TGCAGCGTTGACCAAGCGGGCGGGGGGTTTGGTACGCAGTATTTT. It specifies CSVDQAGGGFGTQYF.

The gene calls are TRBV7-9 and TRBJ2-2; D gene unclear. Trimming left V 5 bases short and J 5 bases short, with 6 bases between. This CDR3 is built from 12 residues. The germline gives CDR1 SEHNR, CDR2 FQNEAQ (reference sequence). CDR3 amino acids: CASSLTTGELFF. The CDR3 coding sequence is TGTGCCAGCAGCCTGACTACCGGGGAGCTGTTTTTT.

The chain has TRBV15 and TRBJ2-7, with D tentatively TRBD1 (5 bases). CDR3 length: 17 residues. The ends were cut back, 1 base at V and 2 bases at J, with 18 bases in the middle. The V gene's germline CDR1 is LNHNV and CDR2 YYDKDF (reference sequence). The chain's CDR3 is CATSRGSWARATYEQYF. In DNA, the CDR3 is TGTGCCACCAGCAGAGGCAGTTGGGCCAGGGCAACCTACGAGCAGTACTTC.

CDR3 in amino acids: CASSLGPGGTGELFF. CDR3 nucleotide sequence: TGCGCCAGCAGCTTGGGGCCAGGGGGCACCGGGGAGCTGTTTTTT. This chain joins TRBV5-1 and TRBJ2-2, with TRBD1 matching over 7 bases. Per the germline V gene, CDR1 is SGHRS and CDR2 is YFSETQ. This CDR3 is 15 amino acids long. The V and J ends lost 0 bases and 4 bases, in that order; junction bases with no gene match: 3. Full variable domain (rest looked up from reference TRBV5-1 and TRBJ2-2): KAGVTQTPRYLIKTRGQQVTLSCSPISGHRSVSWYQQTPGQGLQFLFEYFSETQRNKGNFPGRFSGRQFSNSRSEMNVSTLELGDSALYLCASSLGPGGTGELFFGEGSRLTVL.

The chain couples TRBV4-3 to TRBJ2-1; 13 bases are shared with TRBD2. The ends lost 4 bases at V and 6 bases at J; junction bases unmatched: 3. CDR1 LGHNA and CDR2 YSLEER come from the germline V gene. The CDR3 runs to 15 residues. The CDR3 DNA follows: TGCGCCAGCAGCCTAGGACTAGCGGGAGCCAATGAGCAGTTCTTC. Encoded protein: CASSLGLAGANEQFF.

This chain links TRBV11-2 with TRBJ2-7; possible D gene TRBD1, 6 bases. The CDR3 is 14 residues long. V was trimmed by 4 bases and J by 0 bases, leaving 10 bases between them. Germline values: CDR1 SGHAT, CDR2 FQNNGV. CDR3 bases: TGTGCCAGCAGCTCCCGGGACAACTCCTACGAGCAGTACTTC. Translating it yields CASSSRDNSYEQYF.

V gene TRBV4-2 combines with J gene TRBJ1-2; 9 bases agree with TRBD1. Germline CDR1 is LGHNA and CDR2 is YNFKEQ. The ends lost 7 bases at V and 0 bases at J; junction bases unmatched: 6. This CDR3 is 15 amino acids long. Written as DNA, the CDR3 is TGTGCCAGCAAGTTACAGGGGGCCACTAACTATGGCTACACCTTC. Translation: CASKLQGATNYGYTF.